This passage covers 5 T cell receptor beta chains from one sample sequenced in a study of shared clonotypes between healthy human individuals. Clones were read by immunoSEQ multiplex PCR, and TCRdb kept only the in-frame ones, dropping some. Of approximately 740,000 clones in the sample, less than 85% are singletons; the top ten hold approximately 1.8%. The sequenced material came from memory CD4+ T cells sorted from blood. Sample subset: CD45RA-negative fraction. These receptors all stem from a woman in her twenties or thirties in good health.

The CDR3 is CASKGTGNSNQPQHF. CDR3 sequence (DNA): TGTGCCAGCAAGGGGACAGGGAATAGCAATCAGCCCCAGCATTTT. The rearrangement uses TRBV2 and TRBJ1-5, with 9 bases fitting TRBD1. Trimming took 7 bases from V and 0 from J; bases not matched to a gene: 4. The CDR3 contains 15 residues. CDR1 and CDR2 (germline): SNHLY, FYNNEI.

V usage is TRBV7-3 and J usage is TRBJ2-2; 10 bases map to TRBD2. This CDR3 comprises 17 residues. The trim removed 0 bases at V and 2 bases at J, leaving 3 bases unmatched. Germline CDR1 is SGHTA and CDR2 is FQGTGA. This CDR3 is CASSLTSGRPNTGELFF. CDR3 nucleotides: TGTGCCAGCAGCTTAACTAGCGGGAGGCCAAACACCGGGGAGCTGTTTTTT.

The chain has TRBV6-6 and TRBJ2-7; TRBD2 aligns across 7 bases. Trimming cost V 0 bases and J 4 bases; bases outside gene matches: 6. The germline gives CDR1 MNHNY, CDR2 SVGAGI (reference sequence). The CDR3 extends over 15 amino acids. CDR3 protein: CASSYSGGSGYEQYF. Here the CDR3 DNA reads TGTGCCAGCAGTTACTCGGGCGGGAGTGGGTACGAGCAGTACTTC.

The chain joins TRBV7-9 to TRBJ2-7, with D unresolved. The CDR3 is 12 amino acids. Germline CDR1 reads SEHNR; CDR2 reads FQNEAQ (reference sequence). V was shortened by 1 base and J by 2 bases, with 3 bases between the two germline ends. CDR3 sequence: CASSLEAYEQYF. The CDR3 DNA follows: TGTGCCAGCAGCTTAGAAGCCTACGAGCAGTACTTC.

The rearrangement uses TRBV4-1 and TRBJ2-7, with D perhaps TRBD1 (5 bases). The V and J ends lost 0 bases and 2 bases respectively, with 11 bases between them. The length of the CDR3 is 15 residues. Germline loops: CDR1 MGHRA, CDR2 YSYEKL. CDR3 protein: CASSQDRQTTYEQYF. CDR3 DNA sequence: TGCGCCAGCAGCCAAGATAGACAGACGACCTACGAGCAGTACTTC.